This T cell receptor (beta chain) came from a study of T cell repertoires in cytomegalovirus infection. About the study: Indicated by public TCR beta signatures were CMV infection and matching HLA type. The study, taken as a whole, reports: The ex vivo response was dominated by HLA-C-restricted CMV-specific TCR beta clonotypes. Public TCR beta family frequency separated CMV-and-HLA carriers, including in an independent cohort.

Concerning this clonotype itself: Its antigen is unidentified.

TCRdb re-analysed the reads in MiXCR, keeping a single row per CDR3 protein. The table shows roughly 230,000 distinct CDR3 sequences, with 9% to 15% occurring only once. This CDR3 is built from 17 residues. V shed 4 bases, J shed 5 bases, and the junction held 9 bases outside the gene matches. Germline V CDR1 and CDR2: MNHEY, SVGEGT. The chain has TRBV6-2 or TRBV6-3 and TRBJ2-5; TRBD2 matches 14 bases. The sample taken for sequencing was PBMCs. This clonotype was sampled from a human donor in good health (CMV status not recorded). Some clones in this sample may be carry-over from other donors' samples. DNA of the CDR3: TGTGCCAGCAGTTCCCCGACTAGCGGGAGGGCGTGGGAGACCCAGTACTTC. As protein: CASSSPTSGRAWETQYF.